This entry features one T cell receptor (beta chain) sequence. Its antigen is still unknown. No base qualities exist here, and no much larger clone lies one base off it. The data are from a study of esophageal squamous cell carcinoma under preoperative chemotherapy (dated by TCRdb to the late 2010s). With respect to the entire study: TCR repertoires were profiled in both peripheral blood T cells and tumor-infiltrating lymphocytes. The study examined the effect of paclitaxel-nedaplatin chemotherapy on T-cell receptor repertoires in patients with esophageal squamous cell carcinoma. Several patients with primary esophageal squamous cell carcinoma were included in the cohort. Repertoires from samples obtained before paclitaxel-nedaplatin therapy were compared with repertoires from samples obtained after paclitaxel-nedaplatin therapy. The study at large found these results: Paclitaxel-nedaplatin therapy induced immediate and substantial clonotype frequency changes, with contraction more likely among abundant clones than amplification. Post-treatment tumor-infiltrating lymphocytes appeared partly derived from peripheral T cells migrating into the tumor, not solely from local clonal changes. After chemotherapy, TCR diversity rose significantly in peripheral T cells, but this increase was not seen in tumor-infiltrating lymphocytes. Only five patients with esophageal squamous cell carcinoma were analyzed, making for a small cohort.

According to the germline V gene, CDR1 reads SQVTM and CDR2 reads ANQGSEA. Reading from cysteine to phenylalanine, the CDR3 counts 12 amino acids. The only DNA kept is the CDR3, 36 bases in frame from the first base. Trimming at the junction amounts to 2 bases on V and 6 bases on J, and the germline ends lie 8 bases apart. Libraries were prepared through PCR. Sequenced using a HiSeq X Ten. High-throughput sequencing was used to characterize the TCR repertoires. The public reads were quality trimmed at Q25 with fastp and then assembled into clones with MiXCR by TCRdb, keeping productive beta chains. When rows share a CDR3 protein, they turn into one entry using the most common DNA and genes. Across this sample there are some 10,000 distinct CDR3 sequences, with around 48% seen only once. The top ten constitute 14% of the sample. This specimen's time point label, per the study, means: after preoperative PTX-NDP chemotherapy. Paclitaxel-nedaplatin was administered to patients as preoperative chemotherapy before surgery.

The sample was gathered from a patient given preoperative chemotherapy. The rearranged segments are TRBV29-1 and TRBJ2-1; no D segment can be confidently identified. The receptor was isolated from a human donor with esophageal squamous cell carcinoma. The donor label of this sample is uncertain. The CDR3 sequence is CSVENGFNEQFF. At the DNA level, the sequence is TGCAGCGTTGAAAACGGGTTCAATGAGCAGTTCTTC.